One sample yielded the 30 T cell receptor beta chains listed below, sequenced in a study of cytomegalovirus exposure and HLA in healthy donors. The study ran its PCR with 60 Vbeta and 13 Jbeta primers. TCRdb's table, derived via immunoSEQ multiplex PCR, lists solely in-frame clones and lacks some. The profile shows approximately 210,000 clones, roughly 77% of them singletons. The specimen sequenced was PBMCs. The receptors were sampled from a male donor in good health and CMV-seropositive.

V is TRBV23-1 and J is TRBJ2-1; the D is unclear. TRBV23-1 is sorted into the ORF group, with uncertain function. The CDR3 spans 11 residues. V lost 7 bases and J 4 bases, leaving 5 bases between the germline ends. In DNA form, the CDR3 reads TGCGCCAGCAACACATACAATGAGCAGTTCTTC. It encodes CASNTYNEQFF.

V gene TRBV11-2 combines with J gene TRBJ2-3; 7 bases map to TRBD1. Germline V gene sequence: CDR1 SGHAT, CDR2 FQNNGV. This CDR3 comprises 15 residues. V shed 5 bases and J 2 bases; nucleotides not matched to a gene: 7. As DNA, the CDR3 is TGTGCCAGCAGCACTAGGACAGGCTACACAGATACGCAGTATTTT. Translating gives CASSTRTGYTDTQYF.

This clone was observed once. The rearrangement uses TRBV30 and TRBJ1-6; D unresolved. CDR1 and CDR2 (germline): GTSNPN, SVGIG (reference sequence). The V gene lost 0 bases and the J gene lost 9 bases, with 12 bases spanning the gap. The CDR3 extends over 14 amino acids. The DNA of the CDR3 is TGTGCCTGGAGTGTACCAGTCGATGGTTCACCCCTCCACTTT. As protein: CAWSVPVDGSPLHF. Drawing the rest from reference TRBV30 and TRBJ1-6, the complete variable domain is SQTIHQWPATLVQPVGSPLSLECTVEGTSNPNLYWYRQAAGRGLQLLFYSVGIGQISSEVPQNLSASRPQDRQFILSSKKLLLSDSGFYLCAWSVPVDGSPLHFGNGTRLTVT.

The chain links TRBV19 to TRBJ2-3; 13 bases map to TRBD2. Looked up from germline, CDR1 is LNHDA and CDR2 is SQIVND (reference sequence). With V trimmed by 7 bases and J by 0 bases, 10 bases remained unmatched. The CDR3 contains 18 residues. The DNA of the CDR3 is TGTGCCAGTACCACCCCTGGACTAGCGGGGGTGAGCACAGATACGCAGTATTTT. It yields the protein CASTTPGLAGVSTDTQYF.

The V gene is TRBV28, the J gene TRBJ2-1, with a possible D match to TRBD2 (6 bases). The germline gives CDR1 MDHEN, CDR2 SYDVKM. Deletions cut 9 bases from V and 0 bases from J, with 12 bases between. This CDR3 has 14 amino acids. Written as DNA, the CDR3 is TGTGCCAGTACTGCGGGAAACTCCTACAATGAGCAGTTCTTC. Protein: CASTAGNSYNEQFF.

The table lists this clone with a few counts. This rearrangement joins TRBV18 to TRBJ1-1, with D unresolved. V was pared by 3 bases and J by 3 bases, with 5 bases between. This CDR3 comprises 12 residues. Germline lookup yields CDR1 KGHSH and CDR2 LQKENI. The CDR3 DNA reads as TGTGCCAGCTCACCTCGTGACACTGAAGCTTTCTTT. The encoded protein is CASSPRDTEAFF.

The chain combines TRBV5-8 with TRBJ2-5; no reliable D call. CDR3 length: 13 residues. Germline lookup yields CDR1 SGHTS and CDR2 YDEGEE. Deletions cut 4 bases from V and 1 base from J, with 8 bases between. CDR3 DNA: TGTGCCAGCAGCCTGCGCACCCAAGAGACCCAGTACTTC. Its protein is CASSLRTQETQYF.

V and J are TRBV20-1 and TRBJ2-7; D unresolved. The V end lost 3 bases, the J end lost 5 bases, and 8 bases lay between the germline ends. Germline V gives CDR1 DFQATT, CDR2 SNEGSKA (reference sequence). CDR3 length: 11 amino acids. CDR3 nucleotides: TGCAGTGCTAGTCGGAGTCACGAGCAGTACTTC. The encoded protein is CSASRSHEQYF.

V and J are TRBV7-2 and TRBJ1-3, with D possibly matching TRBD1 (5 bases). This CDR3 has 15 amino acids. V was shortened by 5 bases and J by 0 bases, with 11 bases between the two germline ends. Germline assignment: CDR1 SGHTA and CDR2 FQGNSA. In DNA form, the CDR3 reads TGTGCCAGCAGCCTACAGGTGATCTCTGGAAACACCATATATTTT. This translates into CASSLQVISGNTIYF. The full variable domain, completed using reference TRBV7-2 and TRBJ1-3, is GAGVSQSPSNKVTEKGKDVELRCDPISGHTALYWYRQSLGQGLEFLIYFQGNSAPDKSGLPSDRFSAERTGGSVSTLTIQRTQQEDSAVYLCASSLQVISGNTIYFGEGSWLTVV.

The rearrangement joins TRBV5-6 to TRBJ2-7, with a weak D call TRBD1 (5 bases). The germline V and J ends were trimmed by 4 bases and 5 bases, with 22 bases remaining between them. This CDR3 has 16 residues. The germline gives CDR1 SGHDT, CDR2 YYEEEE. As DNA, the CDR3 is TGTGCCAGCAGCCGACTTGATAGGGGTAACACAAACGAGCAGTACTTC. Its translation is CASSRLDRGNTNEQYF.

The V gene is TRBV6-6, the J gene TRBJ1-5, with TRBD1 as a possible D gene (5 bases). The CDR3 has 14 amino acids. V lost 6 bases and J 7 bases, leaving 16 bases between the germline ends. CDR1 and CDR2 from the germline V gene are MNHNY and SVGAGI (reference sequence). CDR3 sequence reads: CASRKSREGQPQHF. The CDR3 DNA sequence: TGTGCCAGCAGGAAGTCCAGGGAGGGGCAGCCCCAGCATTTT.

The chain employs TRBV5-1 and TRBJ2-2, with 10 bases lining up with TRBD2. The CDR3 is 17 residues long. V was clipped by 4 bases and J by 3 bases; unmatched bases: 9. Germline V gene data show CDR1 as SGHRS and CDR2 as YFSETQ. The CDR3 here is CASSASGTSVYTGELFF. The CDR3 nucleotides are TGCGCCAGCAGCGCTTCCGGGACTAGCGTTTACACCGGGGAGCTGTTTTTT.

J is TRBJ2-5 and V is TRBV9; D might be TRBD2 (7 bases). The CDR3 loop spans 16 amino acids. Germline values: CDR1 SGDLS, CDR2 YYNGEE. V lost 0 bases, J lost 2 bases, and 14 bases lay in between. The CDR3 loop is CASSVGGGGGQETQYF. DNA for the CDR3: TGTGCCAGCAGCGTAGGCGGAGGGGGGGGGCAAGAGACCCAGTACTTC.

V is TRBV10-1 and J is TRBJ2-5, with 7 bases matching TRBD1. The closer fit of TRBJ2-7 to the DNA end suggests the J call may be wrong. Germline V gene lookup returns CDR1 WNHNN and CDR2 SYGVQD (reference sequence). CDR3 length equals 13 residues. As DNA, the CDR3 is TGCGCCAACCGGGACAGTGTAACCCACGAGCAGTACTTC. Translation: CANRDSVTHEQYF.

The rearrangement joins TRBV9 to TRBJ1-2; weak D call: TRBD1 (5 bases). The V end was cut by 0 bases, the J end by 7 bases, with 16 bases between. This CDR3 spans 15 amino acids. Germline loops: CDR1 SGDLS, CDR2 YYNGEE. CDR3 loop: CASSVGPLRVTGYTF. The CDR3 region has the DNA TGTGCCAGCAGCGTAGGCCCCCTCAGGGTTACTGGCTACACCTTC.

V usage is TRBV4-3 and J usage is TRBJ2-7; 9 bases match TRBD1. Germline CDR1 is LGHNA and CDR2 is YSLEER. The CDR3 is 13 amino acids. J lost 3 bases, V lost 8 bases, and 5 bases had no gene match. The CDR3 here is CASATGGGYEQYF. The CDR3 coding sequence is TGCGCCAGCGCTACAGGGGGCGGCTACGAGCAGTACTTC.

With respect to this clone: Other DNA sequences in the same sample also yield this CDR3. The V gene is TRBV30, the J gene TRBJ1-2, with D unclear. Trimming removed 4 bases from V and 0 bases from J, with 12 bases in between. Looked up from germline, CDR1 is GTSNPN and CDR2 is SVGIG (reference sequence). The CDR3 runs to 14 residues. The CDR3 here is CAWKYREPNYGYTF. The CDR3 DNA is TGTGCCTGGAAGTACAGAGAACCTAACTATGGCTACACCTTC.

A note on this clone: A junction boundary mismatches the germline segment, possibly from a read error. The V gene is TRBV7-9, the J gene TRBJ2-3, with D possibly TRBD2 on 6 matching bases. Germline CDR1 SEHNR, CDR2 FQNEAQ (reference sequence). CDR3 length: 12 residues. Here the CDR3 reads CASSQEGPSEHF. The CDR3 DNA sequence: TGTGCCAGCAGCCAGGAGGGGCCTAGCGAGCATTTT.

This clone has a single count. The CDR3 sequence is CASSPQDNEQFF. CDR3 nucleotides: TGTGCCAGCAGCCCACAAGACAATGAGCAGTTCTTC. The chain has TRBV9 and TRBJ2-1; D unresolved. The CDR3 runs 12 residues. The germline V gene has CDR1 SGDLS and CDR2 YYNGEE. Trimming left V 4 bases short and J 5 bases short, with 7 bases between.

The V and J genes are TRBV28 and TRBJ2-7; TRBD1 matches 8 bases. With V trimmed by 6 bases and J by 0 bases, 4 bases remained unmatched. CDR1 and CDR2 from the germline V gene are MDHEN and SYDVKM. CDR3 size: 14 residues. The CDR3 region has the DNA TGTGCCAGCAGCACACAGGGGGTCTCCTACGAGCAGTACTTC. This codes for CASSTQGVSYEQYF.

This clone showed up just a few times. The chain links TRBV10-3 to TRBJ2-2; 7 bases are a match to TRBD1. After removal of 11 bases from V and 2 bases from J, the junction contained 17 bases not matched to a gene. CDR1 is ENHRY and CDR2 is SYGVKD in the germline V gene. The CDR3 has 17 amino acids. The CDR3 spells CAASGRRGTDNTGELFF. Written as DNA, the CDR3 is TGTGCCGCATCTGGGCGGCGAGGGACAGATAACACCGGGGAGCTGTTTTTT.

This clone was observed a few times. The rearrangement links TRBV27 to TRBJ1-2, with 10 bases identical to TRBD1. J gave up 8 bases and V 3 bases, and 3 bases lay outside the gene matches. The CDR3 length is 13 residues. Looked up from germline, CDR1 is MNHEY and CDR2 is SMNVEV (reference sequence). The CDR3 reads CASSFDRGRGYTF. Written as DNA, the CDR3 is TGTGCCAGCAGTTTCGACAGGGGGCGGGGCTACACCTTC.

The chain carries TRBV19 and TRBJ1-5; tentative D call: TRBD1 (6 bases). Germline assignment: CDR1 LNHDA and CDR2 SQIVND (reference sequence). CDR3 length equals 15 residues. Trimming left V 6 bases short and J 2 bases short, with 14 bases between. CDR3 loop: CASREGGAGNQPQHF. CDR3 sequence (DNA): TGTGCCAGTAGAGAGGGGGGGGCGGGCAATCAGCCCCAGCATTTT.

This chain joins TRBV18 and TRBJ2-5, with TRBD1 as a possible D gene (8 bases). The J call is doubtful: the DNA matches TRBJ2-7 better. In germline, CDR1 is KGHSH, CDR2 LQKENI. The CDR3 is made up of 15 amino acids. CDR3: CASSPGQGGTYEQYF. The CDR3 region has the DNA TGTGCCAGCTCCCCAGGACAGGGAGGGACCTACGAGCAGTACTTC.

The rearrangement joins TRBV7-9 to TRBJ2-3, with a weak D call TRBD2 (6 bases). The CDR3 is 14 residues long. Germline CDR1 reads SEHNR; CDR2 reads FQNEAQ (reference sequence). Trimming stripped 0 bases from V and 3 bases from J, with 7 bases between. DNA of the CDR3: TGTGCCAGCAGCTTAGCGGGAGGAACAGATACGCAGTATTTT. Translated, it gives CASSLAGGTDTQYF.

The rearrangement uses TRBV10-3 and TRBJ2-2; 8 positions match TRBD2. The CDR3 is made up of 14 amino acids. Trimming at V came to 6 bases and at J to 8 bases, leaving 8 bases not matched to a gene. In germline, CDR1 is ENHRY, CDR2 SYGVKD. The CDR3 here is CAIRGGLVGGELFF. Written as DNA, the CDR3 is TGTGCCATCAGAGGGGGACTAGTGGGTGGGGAGCTGTTTTTT.

A few counts support this clone. The chain links TRBV21-1 to TRBJ1-2. TRBV21-1 is termed a pseudogene. CDR3 length: 16 residues. For the CDR3, the DNA is TGTGCCAGCACCCCTGGGGGGGTAGGGCCAGGGTGGGGCTACACCTTC. The encoded protein is CASTPGGVGPGWGYTF.

CDR3 region: CASVMGQGHTEAFF. Written as DNA, the CDR3 is TGTGCCAGCGTGATGGGACAGGGACACACTGAAGCTTTCTTT. This rearrangement joins TRBV6-6 to TRBJ1-1, with 9 bases lining up with TRBD1. The CDR3 is 14 amino acids. Per the germline V gene, CDR1 is MNHNY and CDR2 is SVGAGI (reference sequence). V shed 8 bases and J 3 bases; nucleotides not matched to a gene: 7.

The chain is built from TRBV5-1 and TRBJ2-7; TRBD1 matches 10 bases. Germline V gives CDR1 SGHRS, CDR2 YFSETQ. The CDR3 has 17 residues. V gave up 4 bases and J gave up 7 bases; unmatched junction bases: 17. CDR3 protein: CASSRAGTGAGAGEQYF. CDR3 bases: TGCGCCAGCAGCCGGGCCGGGACAGGGGCCGGGGCTGGGGAGCAGTACTTC.

The rearrangement links TRBV5-3 to TRBJ2-3; TRBD2 aligns across 8 bases. TRBV5-3 is an open reading frame, and its role is uncertain. Trimming cost V 2 bases and J 6 bases; bases outside gene matches: 14. This CDR3 has 17 amino acids. The CDR3 DNA is TGTGCCAGAAGCTTTATTCTGGGTGGCGGGGGGAACGATACGCAGTATTTT. As protein: CARSFILGGGGNDTQYF.